This T cell receptor beta chain was recorded in a study of CD8+CD57+ T cells in acquired aplastic anemia. Study summary: Yields of DNA that came from sorted CD4+ and CD8+ cells averaged roughly 3.3 ug.

This clonotype was seen a few times. Its antigen is unknown. With V trimmed by 5 bases and J by 4 bases, 5 bases remained unmatched. The CDR3 consists of 14 residues. Looked up from germline, CDR1 is LGHDT and CDR2 is YNNKEL (reference sequence). CD8+CD57+ cell expansion had been shown by flow cytometry in patients chosen for sequencing. Patients were treatment-naive when blood was sampled. The template used for profiling TCR beta VDJ and CDR3 was genomic DNA. TCRdb independently ran MiXCR on the reads; one entry per CDR3 protein. The table records under 200,000 distinct CDR3 sequences, under 50% of them present only once. Study-level points and caveats: Roughly 27 shared CD8+ CDR3s appeared highly expressed within patients' immunodominant clones.

The chain recombines TRBV3-1 with TRBJ2-3; TRBD2 aligns across 8 bases. This sequence was found in a human donor with aplastic anemia. Sequenced material: sorted CD4+, CD8+, or CD8+CD57+ T cells (not recorded which) from PBMCs. CDR3 amino acids: CASSIRGGPDTQYF. The DNA of the CDR3 is TGTGCCAGCAGCATCCGGGGGGGTCCAGATACGCAGTATTTT.